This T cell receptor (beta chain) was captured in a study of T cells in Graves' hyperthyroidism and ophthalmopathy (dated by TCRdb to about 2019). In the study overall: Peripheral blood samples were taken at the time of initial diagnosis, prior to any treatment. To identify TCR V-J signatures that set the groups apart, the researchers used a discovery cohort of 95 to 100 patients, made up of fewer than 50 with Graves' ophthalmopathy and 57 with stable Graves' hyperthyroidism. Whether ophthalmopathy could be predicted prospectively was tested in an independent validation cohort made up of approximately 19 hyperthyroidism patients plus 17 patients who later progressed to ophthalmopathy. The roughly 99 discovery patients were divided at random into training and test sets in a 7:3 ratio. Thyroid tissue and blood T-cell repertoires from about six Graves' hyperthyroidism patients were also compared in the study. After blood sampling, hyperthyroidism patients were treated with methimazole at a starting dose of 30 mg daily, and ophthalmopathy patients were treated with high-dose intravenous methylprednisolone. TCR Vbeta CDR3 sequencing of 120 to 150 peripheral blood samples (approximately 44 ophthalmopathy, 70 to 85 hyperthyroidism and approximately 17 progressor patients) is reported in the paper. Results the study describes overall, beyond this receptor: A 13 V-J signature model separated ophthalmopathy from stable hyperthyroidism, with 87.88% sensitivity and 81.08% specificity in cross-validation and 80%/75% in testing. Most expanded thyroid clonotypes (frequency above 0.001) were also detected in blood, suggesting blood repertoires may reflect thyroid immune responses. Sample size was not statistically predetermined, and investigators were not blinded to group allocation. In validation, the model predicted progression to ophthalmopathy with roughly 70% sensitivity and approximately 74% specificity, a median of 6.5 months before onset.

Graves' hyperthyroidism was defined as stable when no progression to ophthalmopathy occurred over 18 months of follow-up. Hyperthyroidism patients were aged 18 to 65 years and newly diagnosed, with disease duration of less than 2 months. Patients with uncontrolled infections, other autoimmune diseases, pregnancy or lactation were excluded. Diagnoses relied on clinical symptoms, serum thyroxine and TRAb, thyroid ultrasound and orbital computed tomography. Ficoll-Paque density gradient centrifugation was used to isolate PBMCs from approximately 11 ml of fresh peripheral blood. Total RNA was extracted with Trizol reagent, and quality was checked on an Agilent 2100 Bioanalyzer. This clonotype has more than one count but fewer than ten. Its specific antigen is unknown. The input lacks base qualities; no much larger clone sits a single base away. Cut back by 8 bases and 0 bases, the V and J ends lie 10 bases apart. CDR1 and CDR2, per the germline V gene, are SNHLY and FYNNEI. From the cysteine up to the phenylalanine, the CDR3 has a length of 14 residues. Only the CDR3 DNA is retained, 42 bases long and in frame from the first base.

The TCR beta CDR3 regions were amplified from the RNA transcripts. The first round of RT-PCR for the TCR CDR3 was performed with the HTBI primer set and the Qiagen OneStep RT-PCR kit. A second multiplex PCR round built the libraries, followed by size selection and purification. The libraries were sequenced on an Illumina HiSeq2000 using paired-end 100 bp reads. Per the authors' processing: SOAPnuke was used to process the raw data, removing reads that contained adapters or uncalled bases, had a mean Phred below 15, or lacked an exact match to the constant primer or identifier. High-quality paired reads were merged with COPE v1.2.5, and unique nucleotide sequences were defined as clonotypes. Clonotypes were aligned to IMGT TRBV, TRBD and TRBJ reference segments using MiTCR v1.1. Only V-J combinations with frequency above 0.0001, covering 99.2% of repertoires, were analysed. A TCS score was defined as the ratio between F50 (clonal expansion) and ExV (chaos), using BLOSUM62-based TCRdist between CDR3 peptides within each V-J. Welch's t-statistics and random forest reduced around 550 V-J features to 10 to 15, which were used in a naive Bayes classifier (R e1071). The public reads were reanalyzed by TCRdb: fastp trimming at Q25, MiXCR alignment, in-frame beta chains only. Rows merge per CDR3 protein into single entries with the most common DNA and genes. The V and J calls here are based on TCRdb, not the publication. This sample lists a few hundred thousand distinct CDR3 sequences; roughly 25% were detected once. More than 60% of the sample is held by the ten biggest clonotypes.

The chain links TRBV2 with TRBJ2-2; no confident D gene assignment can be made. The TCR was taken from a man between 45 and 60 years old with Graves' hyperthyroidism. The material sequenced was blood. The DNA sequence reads TGTGCCAGCCGGCGTCAGCCGAACACCGGGGAGCTGTTTTTT. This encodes CASRRQPNTGELFF.